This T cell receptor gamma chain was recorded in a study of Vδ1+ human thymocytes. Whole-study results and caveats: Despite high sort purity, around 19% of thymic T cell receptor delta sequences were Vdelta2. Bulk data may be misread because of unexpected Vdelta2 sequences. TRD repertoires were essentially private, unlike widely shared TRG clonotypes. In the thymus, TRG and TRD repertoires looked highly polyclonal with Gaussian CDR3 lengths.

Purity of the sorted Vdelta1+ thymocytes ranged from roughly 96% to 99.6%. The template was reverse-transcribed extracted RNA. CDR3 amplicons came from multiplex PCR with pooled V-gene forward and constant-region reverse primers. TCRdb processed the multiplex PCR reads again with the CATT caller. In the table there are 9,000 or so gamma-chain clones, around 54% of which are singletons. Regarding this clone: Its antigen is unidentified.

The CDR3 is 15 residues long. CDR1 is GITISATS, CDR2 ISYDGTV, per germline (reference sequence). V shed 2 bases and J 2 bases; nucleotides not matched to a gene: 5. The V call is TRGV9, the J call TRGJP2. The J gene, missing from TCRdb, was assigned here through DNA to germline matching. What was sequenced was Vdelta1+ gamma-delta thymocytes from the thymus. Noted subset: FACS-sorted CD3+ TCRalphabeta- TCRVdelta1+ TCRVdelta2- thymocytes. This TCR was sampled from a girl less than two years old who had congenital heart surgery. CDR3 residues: CALWEGGSSDWIKTF. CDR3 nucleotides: TGTGCCTTGTGGGAGGGGGGGAGTAGTGATTGGATCAAGACGTTT.